The rows below give T cell receptor beta chains drawn from one sample of a study of control samples from healthy donors and cancer patients. Produced via immunoSEQ multiplex PCR; TCRdb's table is partial and in-frame only. The repertoire holds some 170,000 clones, 96% seen once, with approximately 1% in the top ten. Material for sequencing was blood. The origin of the receptors is a woman aged 25-40 years in good health. Each CDR3 is given with its conserved first and last residue. D genes are given only for firm matches. Rows give clone size only sometimes, using once, few, many, or a class for an expanded clone.

cdr3_aa cdr3_nt clone_size cdr3_length d_call j_call v_call
CASSDWTGTPQNTGELFF TGTGCCAGCAGTGATTGGACAGGGACGCCGCAGAACACCGGGGAGCTGTTTTTT . 18 TRBD1 TRBJ2-2 TRBV25-1
CASSRRWDTQYF TGTGCCAGCAGCCGCCGGTGGGATACGCAGTATTTT . 12 . TRBJ2-3 TRBV7-9
CASSYWNNEQFF TGTGCCAGTAGTTATTGGAACAATGAGCAGTTCTTC . 12 . TRBJ2-1 TRBV19
CASSLGLGPANTGELFF TGTGCCAGCAGCTTAGGTTTGGGACCGGCGAACACCGGGGAGCTGTTTTTT . 17 . TRBJ2-2 TRBV7-8
CASSPLAGGADTQYF TGTGCCAGCAGCCCCTTAGCGGGGGGGGCAGATACGCAGTATTTT . 15 TRBD2 TRBJ2-3 TRBV6-5
CASSLSLGGLGSPLHF TGCGCCAGCAGCCTCTCCCTTGGGGGCCTCGGTTCACCCCTCCACTTT . 16 . TRBJ1-6 TRBV5-1
CASSPGGNSPLHF TGTGCCAGTAGCCCGGGCGGGAATTCACCCCTCCACTTT once 13 . TRBJ1-6 TRBV19
CASSPTANTEAFF TGTGCCAGCAGCCCGACAGCGAACACTGAAGCTTTCTTT . 13 . TRBJ1-1 TRBV28
CASSEIGTGVSNQPQHF TGCGCCAGCAGTGAAATCGGGACAGGGGTTAGCAATCAGCCCCAGCATTTT . 17 TRBD1 TRBJ1-5 TRBV10-2
CASRWGQGYEQFF TGTGCCAGCAGGTGGGGACAGGGCTATGAGCAGTTCTTC . 13 TRBD1 TRBJ2-1 TRBV12-3/TRBV12-4
CASSQDWANAGELFF TGCGCCAGCAGCCAAGATTGGGCAAACGCCGGGGAGCTGTTTTTT . 15 . TRBJ2-2 TRBV4-1
CASSHSGAGTGELFF TGCGCCAGCAGCCATAGCGGGGCGGGCACCGGGGAGCTGTTTTTT . 15 TRBD2 TRBJ2-2 TRBV10-2
CASSELRGTYNEQFF TGTGCCAGCAGTGAACTTCGGGGGACCTACAATGAGCAGTTCTTC . 15 . TRBJ2-1 TRBV2
CASSYILVYEQYF TGTGCCAGCAGTTACATACTAGTCTACGAGCAGTACTTC . 13 . TRBJ2-7 TRBV6-6